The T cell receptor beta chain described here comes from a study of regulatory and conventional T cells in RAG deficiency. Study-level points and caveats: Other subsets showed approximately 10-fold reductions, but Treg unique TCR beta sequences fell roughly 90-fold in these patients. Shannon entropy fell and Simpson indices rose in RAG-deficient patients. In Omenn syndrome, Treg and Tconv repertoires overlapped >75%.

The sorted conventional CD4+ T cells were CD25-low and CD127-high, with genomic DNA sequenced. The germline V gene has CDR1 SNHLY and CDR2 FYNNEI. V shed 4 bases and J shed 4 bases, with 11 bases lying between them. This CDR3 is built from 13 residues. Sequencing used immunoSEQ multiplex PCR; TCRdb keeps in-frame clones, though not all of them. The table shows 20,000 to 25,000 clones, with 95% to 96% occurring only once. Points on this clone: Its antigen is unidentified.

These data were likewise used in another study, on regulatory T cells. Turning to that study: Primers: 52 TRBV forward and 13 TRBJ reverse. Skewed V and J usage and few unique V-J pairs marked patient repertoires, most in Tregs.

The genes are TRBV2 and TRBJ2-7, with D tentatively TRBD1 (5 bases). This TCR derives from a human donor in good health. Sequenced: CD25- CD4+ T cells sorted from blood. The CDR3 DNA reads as TGTGCCAGCAGTGTACAGGCGTCTTACGAGCAGTACTTC. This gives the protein CASSVQASYEQYF.